This T cell receptor beta chain derives from a study of T cell responses to AZD1222 COVID-19 vaccine. This clone has only one observation. Repertoires were generated with immunoSEQ multiplex PCR, while TCRdb's copy carries only in-frame clones and drops some. The sample records 150,000 or so clones, 80% to 95% being singletons. The CDR3 length is 14 residues. Germline V lookup: CDR1 LGHDT, CDR2 YNNKEL (reference sequence). Trimming stripped 1 base from V and 14 bases from J, with 15 bases between. This rearrangement joins TRBV3-1 (or the pseudogene TRBV3-2) to TRBJ1-6; the D is unclear. This TCR was sampled from an adult in good health. The sample in question was peripheral blood, obtained on day 0 of AZD1222 vaccination. As DNA, the CDR3 is TGTGCCAGCAGCCAAGGGACCGACTGGCAGGCCCTCCACTTT. It translates to CASSQGTDWQALHF.